This TCR beta chain was captured by sequencing in a study of CD8 T cells in ankylosing spondylitis. This clonotype was observed many times. The antigen remains unidentified. Germline is not matched at one junction end, which may reflect a read error. Whole-study results and caveats: Prior literature has documented some motif variants in synovial fluid and blood from reactive arthritis. Reportedly, disease-linked clones are significantly enriched in ankylosing spondylitis patients' matched synovial fluid. Peripheral blood samples showed relatively rare disease-linked clones, and these clones were CD8+.

The authors made TCR beta libraries by quantitative 5'-RACE with molecular barcodes. TCRdb fed the 5' RACE reads into MiXCR, producing one record per CDR3 protein. The table lists 210,000 or so distinct CDR3 sequences, roughly 8.2% of them singletons. Germline CDR1 is SGHAT and CDR2 is FQDESV (reference sequence). The CDR3 totals 18 residues. Sequenced: blood, either unsorted or a sorted T cell fraction (not recorded which). The chain couples TRBV11-1 to TRBJ2-3, with TRBD2 matching over 10 bases. This receptor was taken from a female donor with ankylosing spondylitis or in good health (not recorded which). CDR3 coding DNA: TGTGCCAGCAGCCGCACAGTACTAGCGGGAATCCGCACATATACGCAGTATTTT. Translated, it gives CASSRTVLAGIRTYTQYF.